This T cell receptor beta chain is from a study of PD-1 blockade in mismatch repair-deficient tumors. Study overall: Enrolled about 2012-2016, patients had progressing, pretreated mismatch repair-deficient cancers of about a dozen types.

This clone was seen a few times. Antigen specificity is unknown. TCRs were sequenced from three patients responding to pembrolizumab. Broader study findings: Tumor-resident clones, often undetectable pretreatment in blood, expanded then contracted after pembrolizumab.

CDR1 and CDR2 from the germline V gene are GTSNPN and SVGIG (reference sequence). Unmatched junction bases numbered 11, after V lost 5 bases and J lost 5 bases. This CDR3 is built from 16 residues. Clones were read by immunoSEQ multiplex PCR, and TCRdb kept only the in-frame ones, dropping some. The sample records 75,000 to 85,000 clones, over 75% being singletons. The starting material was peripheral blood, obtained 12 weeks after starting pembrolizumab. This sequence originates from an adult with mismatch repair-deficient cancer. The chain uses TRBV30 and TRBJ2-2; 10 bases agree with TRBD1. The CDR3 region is CAWRRPGQGRTGELFF. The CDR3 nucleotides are TGTGCCTGGCGCCGACCGGGACAGGGGAGGACCGGGGAGCTGTTTTTT. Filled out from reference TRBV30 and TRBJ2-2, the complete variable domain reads SQTIHQWPATLVQPVGSPLSLECTVEGTSNPNLYWYRQAAGRGLQLLFYSVGIGQISSEVPQNLSASRPQDRQFILSSKKLLLSDSGFYLCAWRRPGQGRTGELFFGEGSRLTVL.